This record concerns one T cell receptor (beta chain) sequence. The record originates from a study of blood T cell repertoires in COVID-19. This CDR3 spans 14 amino acids. The germline CDR1 and CDR2 sequences are WSHSY and SAAADI. The V and J ends lost 7 bases and 0 bases respectively, with 9 bases between them. As originally analysed: It was from reference gene primer amplification that nucleated cell counts were estimated. Measured with immunoSEQ multiplex PCR; TCRdb has only the in-frame clones, and not every one. V and J calls and clone size follow that table, whereas D and trimming were derived from the DNA. The sample lists hundreds of thousands of clones, about 85% occurring once.

This TCR was recovered from a woman aged 60-70 years who had recovered from COVID-19. The sequenced material came from PBMCs or T cells enriched from blood (not recorded which). This rearrangement joins TRBV10-2 to TRBJ1-4; a possible D gene is TRBD1 (5 bases). CDR3 sequence reads: CASNKGSTNEKLFF. The CDR3, as DNA: TGCGCCAGCAACAAGGGGTCAACTAATGAAAAACTGTTTTTT.